The TCR beta chain under discussion was sequenced for a study of T-cell memory formation after mild COVID-19. Whole-study context: There were largely donor-specific TCR clusters.

MiXCR, applied by TCRdb to the 5' RACE reads, yields one record per CDR3 protein. The sample has 310,000 or so distinct CDR3 sequences; less than 20% are singletons. From germline, CDR1 is DFQATT and CDR2 SNEGSKA (reference sequence). The CDR3 extends over 15 amino acids. With V trimmed by 3 bases and J by 7 bases, 13 bases remained unmatched. This sequence joins TRBV20-1 and TRBJ2-7, with 9 bases lining up with TRBD2. Sequenced: PBMCs or a T cell subset sorted from them (not recorded which). This TCR was sampled from a man younger than 35 who had mild COVID-19 (a few samples of this study predate the infection). Cell type and time point are not known. DNA for the CDR3: TGCAGTGCTAGCGGCTTGAGGGGGCTAGCGGGGGAGCAGTACTTC. It encodes CSASGLRGLAGEQYF.